A single sample gave rise to the 8 T cell receptor beta chains below, sequenced in a study of Tregs in tolerant kidney transplant recipients. The table came from immunoSEQ multiplex PCR; TCRdb's copy has only in-frame clones and leaves some out. In the table there are some 70,000 clones, 84% of which are singletons. Sequencing was carried out using CD4+ T cells from blood. The receptors originated from a human donor in good health.

The V call is TRBV5-1, the J call TRBJ1-2; 7 nucleotides align to TRBD1. Germline values: CDR1 SGHRS, CDR2 YFSETQ. The V gene end was trimmed by 4 bases and the J gene end by 5 bases; junction bases not matched to a gene: 8. The length of the CDR3 is 14 residues. CDR3 amino acids: CASSEARQGYGYTF. The CDR3 DNA reads as TGCGCCAGCAGCGAGGCCCGACAGGGATATGGCTACACCTTC.

This chain's CDR3 is CASSRPLGGSSGNTIYF. The DNA of the CDR3 is TGTGCCAGCAGCCGCCCCCTGGGGGGCTCGTCGGGAAACACCATATATTTT. V and J are TRBV14 and TRBJ1-3; D might be TRBD1 (6 bases). CDR1 is SGHDN and CDR2 is FVKESK in the germline V gene. Trimming removed 4 bases from V and 4 bases from J, with 20 bases in between. The CDR3 spans 17 residues.

This chain connects TRBV30 to TRBJ2-2; D unresolved. Germline V gene sequence: CDR1 GTSNPN, CDR2 SVGIG (reference sequence). The CDR3 sequence is 11 residues long. This chain's CDR3 is CALASTGELFF. The CDR3 region has the DNA TGTGCACTGGCCTCCACCGGGGAGCTGTTTTTT. Drawing the rest from reference TRBV30 and TRBJ2-2, the complete variable domain is SQTIHQWPATLVQPVGSPLSLECTVEGTSNPNLYWYRQAAGRGLQLLFYSVGIGQISSEVPQNLSASRPQDRQFILSSKKLLLSDSGFYLCALASTGELFFGEGSRLTVL.

This sequence joins TRBV2 and TRBJ1-5; D is unclear. The CDR3 consists of 14 residues. Germline loops: CDR1 SNHLY, CDR2 FYNNEI. V lost 4 bases to trimming and J lost 4 bases, with 11 bases between them. CDR3 DNA: TGTGCCAGCAGTGGGAGACACGCTAATCAGCCCCAGCATTTT. Translating it yields CASSGRHANQPQHF.

The J gene is TRBJ2-7, the V gene TRBV7-9, with a tentative D call TRBD2 (6 bases). V shed 5 bases and J shed 0 bases, with 17 bases lying between them. CDR1 is SEHNR, CDR2 FQNEAQ, per germline (reference sequence). The CDR3 loop spans 16 amino acids. Here the CDR3 DNA reads TGTGCCAGCAGCCTAGGAGGGAGGACTACCTCCTACGAGCAGTACTTC. It codes for CASSLGGRTTSYEQYF.

J is TRBJ1-3 and V is TRBV4-2; D is uncertain. The CDR3 is 12 residues long. The V end lost 2 bases, the J end lost 1 base, and 0 bases lay between the germline ends. The germline gives CDR1 LGHNA, CDR2 YNFKEQ. CDR3: CASSQSGNTIYF. The CDR3 DNA is TGTGCCAGCAGCCAATCTGGAAACACCATATATTTT.

The chain couples TRBV7-8 to TRBJ1-1, with 8 bases that match TRBD1. Germline V gene sequence: CDR1 SGHVS, CDR2 FQNEAQ. This CDR3 comprises 16 residues. J was trimmed by 5 bases and V by 5 bases; bases with no gene match: 13. CDR3 protein: CASSPWGGQGGTEAFF. The CDR3 bases are TGTGCCAGCAGCCCTTGGGGCGGACAGGGCGGAACTGAAGCTTTCTTT.

This clone was seen a single time. As DNA, the CDR3 is TGTGCCAGCAGCTCCGGACTAGCGGGGGAAGAGACCCAGTACTTC. Translating gives CASSSGLAGEETQYF. The gene calls are TRBV11-2 and TRBJ2-5, with 13 bases identical to TRBD2. The CDR3 has 15 residues. V gave up 4 bases and J gave up 3 bases; unmatched junction bases: 2. Germline-derived CDR1 and CDR2 are SGHAT and FQNNGV.